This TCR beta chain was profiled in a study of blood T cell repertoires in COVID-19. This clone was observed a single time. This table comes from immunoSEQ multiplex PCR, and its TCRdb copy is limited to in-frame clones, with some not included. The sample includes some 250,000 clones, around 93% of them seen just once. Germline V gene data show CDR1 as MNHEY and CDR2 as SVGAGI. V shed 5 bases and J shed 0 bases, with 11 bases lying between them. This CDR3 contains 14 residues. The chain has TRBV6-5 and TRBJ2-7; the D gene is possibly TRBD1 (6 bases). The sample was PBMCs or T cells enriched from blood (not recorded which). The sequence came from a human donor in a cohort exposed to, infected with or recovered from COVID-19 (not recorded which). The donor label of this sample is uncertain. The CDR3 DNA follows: TGTGCCAGCAGTCTGACAGGTTACTCCTACGAGCAGTACTTC. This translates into CASSLTGYSYEQYF.